The 31 T cell receptor beta chains reported below all come from one sample, sequenced in a study of T cell repertoires in cytomegalovirus infection. TCRdb itself ran the reads through MiXCR, one entry per CDR3 protein. The data show about 360,000 distinct CDR3 sequences, with about a third seen just once and around an eighth held by the top ten. Their specific antigens are unknown. The input for sequencing was cultured PBMCs, taken from culture after CMV antigen stimulation. The receptors here all came from a human donor in good health (CMV status not recorded). Some clones in this sample may be carry-over from other donors' samples.

Judged by abundance, this clonotype is medium-sized. This chain joins TRBV6-2 or TRBV6-3 and TRBJ1-5; D remains unclear. The CDR3 extends over 18 amino acids. The germline V and J ends were trimmed by 0 bases and 2 bases, with 17 bases remaining between them. CDR1 MNHEY and CDR2 SVGEGT come from the germline V gene. The CDR3 DNA reads as TGTGCCAGCAGTTACTCCCCACCGGTGGGTAGAGGCAATCAGCCCCAGCATTTT. This encodes CASSYSPPVGRGNQPQHF.

This sequence joins TRBV6-2 or TRBV6-3 and TRBJ2-3, with D perhaps TRBD1 (7 bases). Germline assignment: CDR1 MNHEY and CDR2 SVGEGT. Deletions cut 7 bases from V and 2 bases from J, with 16 bases between. The CDR3 extends over 15 amino acids. The CDR3 coding sequence is TGTGCCAGCAAAAGGGGGGACAGATACACAGATACGCAGTATTTT. It yields the protein CASKRGDRYTDTQYF.

The chain joins TRBV12-3 or TRBV12-4 to TRBJ2-3; TRBD2 matches 7 bases. V shed 0 bases, J shed 6 bases, and the junction held 3 bases outside the gene matches. The CDR3 consists of 14 residues. CDR3: CASSLAGGVDTQYF. In DNA form, the CDR3 reads TGTGCCAGCAGTTTAGCGGGAGGGGTGGATACGCAGTATTTT.

This rearrangement joins TRBV7-2 to TRBJ2-6; possible D gene TRBD1, 5 bases. CDR3 length equals 15 residues. Deletions cut 5 bases from V and 3 bases from J, with 11 bases between. In germline, CDR1 is SGHTA, CDR2 FQGNSA. The CDR3 region is CASSATANGANVLTF. The CDR3 region has the DNA TGTGCCAGCAGCGCGACAGCCAATGGGGCCAACGTCCTGACTTTC.

The chain uses TRBV5-6 and TRBJ2-7; 11 bases line up with TRBD1. The CDR3 runs to 16 residues. Unmatched junction bases numbered 7, after V lost 4 bases and J lost 1 base. The germline V gene has CDR1 SGHDT and CDR2 YYEEEE. CDR3 bases: TGTGCCAGCAGCGCGCGTGGGACAGGGGGATCCTACGAGCAGTACTTC. Protein sequence: CASSARGTGGSYEQYF. The variable domain in full, completed from reference TRBV5-6 and TRBJ2-7, reads DAGVTQSPTHLIKTRGQQVTLRCSPKSGHDTVSWYQQALGQGPQFIFQYYEEEERQRGNFPDRFSGHQFPNYSSELNVNALLLGDSALYLCASSARGTGGSYEQYFGPGTRLTVT.

The chain has TRBV7-8 and TRBJ1-3, with D possibly matching TRBD1 (5 bases). Germline V gene lookup returns CDR1 SGHVS and CDR2 FQNEAQ. CDR3 length: 15 amino acids. Trimming took off 5 bases at V and 1 base at J, with 12 bases between the two ends. The DNA for the CDR3 is TGTGCCAGCAGCGGGACGGTATCTTCTGGAAACACCATATATTTT. Protein: CASSGTVSSGNTIYF. Drawing the rest from reference TRBV7-8 and TRBJ1-3, the complete variable domain is GAGVSQSPRYKVAKRGQDVALRCDPISGHVSLFWYQQALGQGPEFLTYFQNEAQLDKSGLPSDRFFAERPEGSVSTLKIQRTQQEDSAVYLCASSGTVSSGNTIYFGEGSWLTVV.

This clonotype has only a few counts. The chain links TRBV14 to TRBJ1-2, with D hard to call. CDR3 length: 13 amino acids. Germline-derived CDR1 and CDR2 are SGHDN and FVKESK. V was cut by 0 bases and J by 4 bases, with 6 bases left in between. DNA of the CDR3: TGTGCCAGCAGCCAAGATAGTTTCTATGGCTACACCTTC. It is translated as CASSQDSFYGYTF.

The V and J genes are TRBV15 and TRBJ2-1, with 8 bases aligning to TRBD2. The CDR3 spans 16 residues. V shed 0 bases and J 4 bases; nucleotides not matched to a gene: 5. Germline CDR1 LNHNV, CDR2 YYDKDF (reference sequence). The CDR3 sequence: CATSREATSAYNEQFF. DNA for the CDR3: TGTGCCACCAGCAGAGAGGCGACTAGCGCGTACAATGAGCAGTTCTTC.

This clonotype showed up just a few times. The genes are TRBV29-1 and TRBJ1-1; no clear D gene. The CDR3 contains 14 residues. Germline V gives CDR1 SQVTM, CDR2 ANQGSEA. V was pared by 1 base and J by 1 base, with 10 bases between. The CDR3 coding sequence is TGCAGCGTTGAAGTTCGGCTTACGAACACTGAAGCTTTCTTT. This sequence encodes CSVEVRLTNTEAFF.

The gene calls are TRBV6-2 or TRBV6-3 and TRBJ2-7, with 7 bases fitting TRBD2. V was pared by 5 bases and J by 6 bases, with 19 bases of the junction left unmatched. The CDR3 has 17 residues. The germline gives CDR1 MNHEY, CDR2 SVGEGT. Here the CDR3 DNA reads TGTGCCAGCAGTCCCCGGTCGTTGAGTGGGAGGGCCCTCGAGCAGTACTTC. Translated: CASSPRSLSGRALEQYF.

This clonotype has at least ten counts. V usage is TRBV7-6 and J usage is TRBJ2-6; unclear D gene. The CDR3 loop spans 15 amino acids. From germline, CDR1 is SGHVS and CDR2 FNYEAQ. Trimming removed 2 bases from V and 0 bases from J, with 5 bases in between. For the CDR3, the DNA is TGTGCCAGCAGCTTATCCAACTCTGGGGCCAACGTCCTGACTTTC. Translation: CASSLSNSGANVLTF.

This clonotype has more than one count but fewer than ten. The chain has TRBV7-2 and TRBJ2-7; D unclear. This CDR3 is 12 amino acids long. The germline V gene has CDR1 SGHTA and CDR2 FQGNSA. Trimming pared 7 bases from V and 1 base from J, leaving 8 bases between. CDR3 loop: CASTGRSYEQYF. The CDR3 coding sequence is TGTGCCAGCACCGGACGGTCCTACGAGCAGTACTTC.

The V gene is TRBV7-3, the J gene TRBJ2-3; 7 bases map to TRBD2. The CDR3 is 15 residues long. Germline V gives CDR1 SGHTA, CDR2 FQGTGA. The J segment lost 4 bases and the V segment lost 3 bases, leaving 7 bases of the junction unmatched. The chain's CDR3 is CASSFYGRSSDTQYF. The CDR3 bases are TGTGCCAGCAGCTTCTACGGGAGGTCCTCAGATACGCAGTATTTT.

V gene TRBV9 combines with J gene TRBJ1-2; D is ambiguous. The CDR3 consists of 14 residues. Germline V gene sequence: CDR1 SGDLS, CDR2 YYNGEE. With 0 bases removed from V and 8 bases from J, the gap between germline ends came to 14 bases. CDR3 sequence: CASSVAHNTDGYTF. The CDR3 region has the DNA TGTGCCAGCAGCGTAGCCCACAACACTGACGGCTACACCTTC.

This chain links TRBV12-3 or TRBV12-4 with TRBJ2-7; 10 bases match TRBD1. V gave up 6 bases and J gave up 2 bases; unmatched junction bases: 4. The CDR3 extends over 14 amino acids. The CDR3 sequence: CASSWDRGPYEQYF. The CDR3 bases are TGTGCCAGCAGCTGGGACAGGGGACCCTACGAGCAGTACTTC.

This chain joins TRBV14 and TRBJ2-2; D remains ambiguous. Germline assignment: CDR1 SGHDN and CDR2 FVKESK. Trimming left V 5 bases short and J 7 bases short, with 8 bases between. There are 12 residues in the CDR3. The CDR3 coding sequence is TGTGCCAGCAGCTTTAGGGTCGGGGAGCTGTTTTTT. Its protein product is CASSFRVGELFF.

This clonotype was counted a few times. CDR3 amino acids: CASSLFGENYGYTF. CDR3 DNA sequence: TGTGCCAGCAGCTTATTCGGGGAGAACTATGGCTACACCTTC. This rearrangement joins TRBV7-2 to TRBJ1-2; no firm D call. The V gene lost 2 bases and the J gene lost 2 bases, with 9 bases spanning the gap. Germline V gene data show CDR1 as SGHTA and CDR2 as FQGNSA. The CDR3 spans 14 residues.

This sequence joins TRBV12-3 or TRBV12-4 and TRBJ2-2; 9 bases are a match to TRBD1. After removal of 6 bases from V and 7 bases from J, the junction contained 15 bases not matched to a gene. The CDR3 runs 17 residues. In DNA form, the CDR3 reads TGTGCCAGCAGCTCTACCGACAGGGGGGAAATTGTCGGGGAGCTGTTTTTT. It translates to CASSSTDRGEIVGELFF.

V gene TRBV12-3 or TRBV12-4 combines with J gene TRBJ2-1; 8 bases align to TRBD2. J gave up 7 bases and V 7 bases, and 12 bases lay outside the gene matches. There are 15 residues in the CDR3. This CDR3 is CASTGGLDGPNEQFF. The CDR3 DNA reads as TGTGCCAGCACCGGGGGACTAGATGGACCTAATGAGCAGTTCTTC.

This clonotype has just a few counts. This chain connects TRBV7-2 to TRBJ2-3; a possible D gene is TRBD2 (6 bases). This CDR3 spans 15 amino acids. Germline V gene lookup returns CDR1 SGHTA and CDR2 FQGNSA. Trimming took 3 bases from V and 5 from J, leaving 15 bases between them. CDR3 DNA sequence: TGTGCCAGCAGCTTCTCCTCTACGGGAGAAGATACGCAGTATTTT. Residues: CASSFSSTGEDTQYF. The whole variable domain, filled in from reference TRBV7-2 and TRBJ2-3, reads GAGVSQSPSNKVTEKGKDVELRCDPISGHTALYWYRQSLGQGLEFLIYFQGNSAPDKSGLPSDRFSAERTGGSVSTLTIQRTQQEDSAVYLCASSFSSTGEDTQYFGPGTRLTVL.

The J gene is TRBJ1-5, the V gene TRBV12-3 or TRBV12-4; D possibly corresponds to TRBD1 (6 bases). Trimming cost V 4 bases and J 0 bases, with 16 bases left between them. This CDR3 is built from 17 residues. As DNA, the CDR3 is TGTGCCAGCAGTTCCCGGACAGTCGGAATTAGCAATCAGCCCCAGCATTTT. Protein: CASSSRTVGISNQPQHF.

This clonotype was seen once. This chain joins TRBV5-4 and TRBJ1-5; D might be TRBD1 (5 bases). Germline V gives CDR1 SGHNT, CDR2 YYREEE (reference sequence). V was shortened by 4 bases and J by 6 bases, with 14 bases between the two germline ends. The CDR3 runs to 14 residues. The CDR3 DNA reads TGTGCCAGCAGCCCCCCGGACAATGGTCAGCCCCAGCATTTT. This translates into CASSPPDNGQPQHF.

This clonotype appeared a few times. This chain connects TRBV7-2 to TRBJ2-5, with TRBD2 identical over 12 bases. The CDR3 spans 15 residues. Germline V CDR1 and CDR2: SGHTA, FQGNSA. Losses at the gene ends were 4 bases for V and 1 base for J; bases not matched to a gene: 1. CDR3: CASSSTSGSQETQYF. The CDR3 DNA is TGTGCCAGCAGCTCGACTAGCGGGAGCCAAGAGACCCAGTACTTC.

The V call is TRBV6-1, the J call TRBJ2-1; 8 bases are a match to TRBD1. There are 14 residues in the CDR3. Germline assignment: CDR1 MNHNS and CDR2 SASEGT. Trimming took 6 bases from V and 6 from J; bases not matched to a gene: 7. DNA of the CDR3: TGTGCCAGCAGGGAGACAGGGGCCCGCAATGAGCAGTTCTTC. It yields the protein CASRETGARNEQFF.

A few counts support this clonotype. The chain is built from TRBV4-1 and TRBJ2-4; 9 nucleotides line up with TRBD2. Germline-derived CDR1 and CDR2 are MGHRA and YSYEKL. J was trimmed by 9 bases and V by 0 bases; bases with no gene match: 3. This CDR3 contains 14 residues. CDR3 sequence reads: CASSQETAGGIQYF. The DNA for the CDR3 is TGCGCCAGCAGCCAAGAGACAGCGGGAGGCATTCAGTACTTC.

The rearrangement joins TRBV2 to TRBJ2-6; D unresolved. V gave up 7 bases and J gave up 2 bases, with 9 bases separating them. Germline loops: CDR1 SNHLY, CDR2 FYNNEI. The CDR3 sequence is 14 residues long. CDR3 protein: CASTVPTGANVLTF. The CDR3 coding sequence is TGTGCCAGCACAGTTCCCACTGGGGCCAACGTCCTGACTTTC.

The chain has TRBV5-6 and TRBJ1-1, with 8 bases lining up with TRBD1. The germline CDR1 and CDR2 sequences are SGHDT and YYEEEE. The ends lost 7 bases at V and 4 bases at J; junction bases unmatched: 9. The CDR3 has 14 residues. CDR3 DNA sequence: TGTGCCAGCCGGTCCTTACAGGGGGGCACTGAAGCTTTCTTT. This codes for CASRSLQGGTEAFF.

This clonotype was found a few times. The chain links TRBV28 to TRBJ2-1, with unresolved D. The germline V gene encodes CDR1 MDHEN and CDR2 SYDVKM. Trimming cost V 2 bases and J 6 bases, with 8 bases left between them. There are 13 residues in the CDR3. The CDR3 region is CASSLPYGNEQFF. CDR3 bases: TGTGCCAGCAGTTTACCGTACGGCAATGAGCAGTTCTTC.

V is TRBV27 and J is TRBJ2-7; TRBD2 might be the D (5 bases). Germline assignment: CDR1 MNHEY and CDR2 SMNVEV (reference sequence). CDR3 length: 14 amino acids. The V and J ends lost 6 bases and 8 bases respectively, with 20 bases between them. CDR3 in DNA: TGTGCCAGCAGACCCGCCGGGCTAGCTCCCAAGCAGTACGTC. Residues: CASRPAGLAPKQYV.

Only a few counts were recorded for this clonotype. This chain uses TRBV7-8 with TRBJ2-5, with D uncertain. The germline gives CDR1 SGHVS, CDR2 FQNEAQ. The CDR3 has 13 amino acids. V was clipped by 5 bases and J by 1 base, with 8 bases between them. This CDR3 is CASSALVQETQYF. The CDR3 bases are TGTGCCAGCAGCGCGCTCGTCCAAGAGACCCAGTACTTC.

The chain joins TRBV20-1 to TRBJ2-3, with D perhaps matching TRBD2 (6 bases). Looked up from germline, CDR1 is DFQATT and CDR2 is SNEGSKA (reference sequence). The V and J ends lost 6 bases and 0 bases respectively, with 19 bases between them. The CDR3 consists of 16 residues. CDR3 nucleotide sequence: TGCAGTGCCCTCCCGTCTAGCGACTTCAGCACAGATACGCAGTATTTT. Translation: CSALPSSDFSTDTQYF.